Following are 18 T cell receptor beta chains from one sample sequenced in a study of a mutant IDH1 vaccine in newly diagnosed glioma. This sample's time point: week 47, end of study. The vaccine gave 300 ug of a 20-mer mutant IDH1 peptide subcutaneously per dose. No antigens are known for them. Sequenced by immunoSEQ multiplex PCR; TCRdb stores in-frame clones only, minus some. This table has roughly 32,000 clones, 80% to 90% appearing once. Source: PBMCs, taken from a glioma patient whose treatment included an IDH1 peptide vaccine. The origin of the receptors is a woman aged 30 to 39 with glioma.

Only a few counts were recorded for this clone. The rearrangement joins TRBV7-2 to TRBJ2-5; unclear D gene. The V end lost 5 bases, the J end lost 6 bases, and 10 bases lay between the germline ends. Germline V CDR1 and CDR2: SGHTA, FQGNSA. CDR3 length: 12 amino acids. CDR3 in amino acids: CASSAFGQTQYF. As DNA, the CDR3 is TGTGCCAGCAGCGCCTTCGGCCAGACCCAGTACTTC.

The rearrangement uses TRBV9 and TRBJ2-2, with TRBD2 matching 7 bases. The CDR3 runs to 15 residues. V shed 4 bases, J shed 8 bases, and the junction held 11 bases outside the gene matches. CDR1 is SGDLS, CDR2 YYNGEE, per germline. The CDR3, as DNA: TGTGCCAGCAGCAGCGAGCGGGGACCCATGGGGGAGCTGTTTTTT. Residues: CASSSERGPMGELFF.

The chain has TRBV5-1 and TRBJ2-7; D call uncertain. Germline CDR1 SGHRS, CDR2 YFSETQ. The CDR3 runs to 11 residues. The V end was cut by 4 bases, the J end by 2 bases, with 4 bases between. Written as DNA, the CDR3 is TGCGCCAGCAGCCGAGCCTACGAGCAGTACTTC. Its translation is CASSRAYEQYF.

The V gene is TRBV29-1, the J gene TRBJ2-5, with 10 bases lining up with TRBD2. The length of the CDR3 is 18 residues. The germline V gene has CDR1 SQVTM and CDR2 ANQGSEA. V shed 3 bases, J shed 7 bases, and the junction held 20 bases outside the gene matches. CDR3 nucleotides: TGCAGCGTTGATTTCGGATTAGCGGGGGGCGCGGCGGGCGCGACCCAGTACTTC. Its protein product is CSVDFGLAGGAAGATQYF.

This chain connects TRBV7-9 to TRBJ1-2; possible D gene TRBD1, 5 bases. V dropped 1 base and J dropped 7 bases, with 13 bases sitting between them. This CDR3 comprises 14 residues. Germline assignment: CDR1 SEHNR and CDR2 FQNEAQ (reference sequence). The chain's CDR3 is CASSLVTKGLGYTF. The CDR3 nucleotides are TGTGCCAGCAGCTTAGTGACGAAGGGGCTTGGCTACACCTTC.

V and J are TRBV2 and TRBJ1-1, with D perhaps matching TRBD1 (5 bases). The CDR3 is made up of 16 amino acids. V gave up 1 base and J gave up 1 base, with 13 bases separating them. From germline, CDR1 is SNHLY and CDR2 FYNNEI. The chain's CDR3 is CASSEDVRGPNTEAFF. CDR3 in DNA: TGTGCCAGCAGTGAAGACGTAAGGGGTCCGAACACTGAAGCTTTCTTT.

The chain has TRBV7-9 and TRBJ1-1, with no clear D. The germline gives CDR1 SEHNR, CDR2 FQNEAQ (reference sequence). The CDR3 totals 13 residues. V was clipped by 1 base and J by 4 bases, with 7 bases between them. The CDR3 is CASSLGTVTEAFF. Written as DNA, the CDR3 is TGTGCCAGCAGCTTAGGAACAGTCACTGAAGCTTTCTTT.

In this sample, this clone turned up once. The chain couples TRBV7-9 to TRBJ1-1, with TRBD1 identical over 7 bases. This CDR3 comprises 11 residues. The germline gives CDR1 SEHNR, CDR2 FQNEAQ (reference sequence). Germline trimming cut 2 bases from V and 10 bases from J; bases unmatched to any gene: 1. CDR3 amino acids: CASSLQGGAFF. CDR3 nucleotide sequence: TGTGCCAGCAGCTTACAGGGGGGAGCTTTCTTT.

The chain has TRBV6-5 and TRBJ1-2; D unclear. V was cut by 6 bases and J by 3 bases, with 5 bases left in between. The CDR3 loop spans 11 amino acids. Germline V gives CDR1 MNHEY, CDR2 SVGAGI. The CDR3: CASRDYYGYTF. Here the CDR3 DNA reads TGTGCCAGCAGGGATTACTATGGCTACACCTTC.

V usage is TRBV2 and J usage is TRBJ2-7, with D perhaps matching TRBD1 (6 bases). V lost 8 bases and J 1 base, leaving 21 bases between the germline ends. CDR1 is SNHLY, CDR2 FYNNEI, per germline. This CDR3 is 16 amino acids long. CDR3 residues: CASFPPLTGKSYEQYF. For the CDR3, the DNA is TGTGCCAGCTTCCCCCCTTTGACAGGCAAATCCTACGAGCAGTACTTC.

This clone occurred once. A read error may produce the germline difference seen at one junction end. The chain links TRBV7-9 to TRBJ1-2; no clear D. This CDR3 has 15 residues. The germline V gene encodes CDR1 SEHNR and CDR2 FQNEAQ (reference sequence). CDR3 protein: CASSPPGGPNYGYTF. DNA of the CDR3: TGTGCCAGCAGCCCTCCGGGCGGGCCTAACTATGGATACACCTTC.

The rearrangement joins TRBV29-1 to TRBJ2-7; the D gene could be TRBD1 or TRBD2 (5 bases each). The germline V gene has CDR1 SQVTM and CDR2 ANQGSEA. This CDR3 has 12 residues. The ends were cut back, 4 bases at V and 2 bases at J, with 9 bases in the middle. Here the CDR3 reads CSVVGVTYEQYF. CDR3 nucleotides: TGCAGCGTTGTGGGGGTAACCTACGAGCAGTACTTC.

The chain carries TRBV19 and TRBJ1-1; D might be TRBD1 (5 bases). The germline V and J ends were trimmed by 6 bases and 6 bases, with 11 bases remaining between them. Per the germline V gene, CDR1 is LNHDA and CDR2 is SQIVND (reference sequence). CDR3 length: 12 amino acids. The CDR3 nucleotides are TGTGCCAGTAGAGCAGGGTGGGCTGAAGCTTTCTTT. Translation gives CASRAGWAEAFF.

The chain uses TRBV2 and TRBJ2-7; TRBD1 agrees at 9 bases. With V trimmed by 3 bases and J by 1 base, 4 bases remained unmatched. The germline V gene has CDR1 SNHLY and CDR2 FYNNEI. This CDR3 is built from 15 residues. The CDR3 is CASSDPGQGSYEQYF. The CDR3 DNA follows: TGTGCCAGCAGTGATCCCGGACAGGGGTCCTACGAGCAGTACTTC.

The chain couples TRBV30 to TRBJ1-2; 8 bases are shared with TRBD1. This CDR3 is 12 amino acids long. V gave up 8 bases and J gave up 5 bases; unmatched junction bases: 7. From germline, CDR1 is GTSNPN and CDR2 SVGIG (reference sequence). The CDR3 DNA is TGTGCCACACAGGGGGACGTTTATGGCTACACCTTC. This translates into CATQGDVYGYTF.

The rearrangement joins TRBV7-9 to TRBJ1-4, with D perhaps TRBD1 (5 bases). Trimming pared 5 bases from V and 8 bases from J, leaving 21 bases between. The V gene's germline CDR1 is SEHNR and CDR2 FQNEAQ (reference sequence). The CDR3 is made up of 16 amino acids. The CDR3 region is CASSLPQGMGGEKLFF. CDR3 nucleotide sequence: TGTGCCAGCAGCCTACCCCAGGGAATGGGTGGCGAAAAACTGTTTTTT. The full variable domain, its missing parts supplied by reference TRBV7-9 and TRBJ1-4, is DTGVSQNPRHKITKRGQNVTFRCDPISEHNRLYWYRQTLGQGPEFLTYFQNEAQLEKSRLLSDRFSAERPKGSFSTLEIQRTEQGDSAMYLCASSLPQGMGGEKLFFGSGTQLSVL.

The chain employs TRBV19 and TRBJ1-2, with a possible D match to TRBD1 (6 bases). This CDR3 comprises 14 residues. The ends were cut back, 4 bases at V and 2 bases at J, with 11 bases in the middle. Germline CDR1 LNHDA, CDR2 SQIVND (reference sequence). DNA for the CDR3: TGTGCCAGTAGTACCCCCCAGGGGAACTATGGCTACACCTTC. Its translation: CASSTPQGNYGYTF.

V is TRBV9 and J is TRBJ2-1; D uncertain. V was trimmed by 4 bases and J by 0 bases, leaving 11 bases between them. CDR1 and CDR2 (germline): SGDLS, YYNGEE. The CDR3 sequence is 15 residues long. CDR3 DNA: TGTGCCAGCAGCCCGCGGTACAGCTCCTACAATGAGCAGTTCTTC. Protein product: CASSPRYSSYNEQFF. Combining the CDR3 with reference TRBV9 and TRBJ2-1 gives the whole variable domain DSGVTQTPKHLITATGQRVTLRCSPRSGDLSVYWYQQSLDQGLQFLIQYYNGEERAKGNILERFSAQQFPDLHSELNLSSLELGDSALYFCASSPRYSSYNEQFFGPGTRLTVL.